This record concerns one T cell receptor (beta chain) sequence. Its antigen is currently unknown. Clones were sequenced by immunoSEQ multiplex PCR, and TCRdb holds only the in-frame ones, with some missing. The sample lists approximately 2.5 million clones, roughly 93% seen once, with 0.36% in the top ten. The record originates from a study of shared clonotypes between healthy human individuals. Study-wide results and limits: The study found roughly 5% of naive CD4 clonotypes shared across several donors.

V was trimmed by 1 base and J by 6 bases, leaving 12 bases between them. Looked up from germline, CDR1 is ENHRY and CDR2 is SYGVKD. CDR3 length: 14 residues. The chain employs TRBV10-3 and TRBJ1-2; no definite D call. Source material: naive CD4+ T cells from PBMCs. Subset described: CD45RA+ positively selected. The receptor's source is a young man in good health. Some clones in this sample may be carry-over from other donors' samples. This CDR3 is CAISEFGAAHGYTF. DNA of the CDR3: TGTGCCATCAGTGAGTTTGGTGCTGCGCATGGCTACACCTTC.